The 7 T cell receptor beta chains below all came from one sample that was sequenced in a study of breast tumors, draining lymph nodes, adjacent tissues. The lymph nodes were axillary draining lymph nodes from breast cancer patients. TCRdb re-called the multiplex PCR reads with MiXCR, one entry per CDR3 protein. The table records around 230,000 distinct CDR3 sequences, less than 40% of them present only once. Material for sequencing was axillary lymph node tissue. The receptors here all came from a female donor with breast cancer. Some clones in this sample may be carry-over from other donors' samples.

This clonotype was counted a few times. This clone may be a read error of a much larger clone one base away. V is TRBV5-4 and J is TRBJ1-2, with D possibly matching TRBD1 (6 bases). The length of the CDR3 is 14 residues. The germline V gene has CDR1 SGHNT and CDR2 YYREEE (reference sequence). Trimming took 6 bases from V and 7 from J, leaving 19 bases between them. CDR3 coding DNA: TGTGCCAGCACCCCGTGGACAGCGTATCCTGGCTACACCTTC. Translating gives CASTPWTAYPGYTF.

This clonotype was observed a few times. This chain's CDR3 is CANLAPSPNEQFF. DNA for the CDR3: TGTGCCAACCTAGCGCCCTCACCCAATGAGCAGTTCTTC. The chain uses TRBV27 and TRBJ2-1, with D possibly TRBD2 on 6 matching bases. Germline V lookup: CDR1 MNHEY, CDR2 SMNVEV (reference sequence). CDR3 length equals 13 residues. V was cut by 10 bases and J by 6 bases, with 16 bases left in between.

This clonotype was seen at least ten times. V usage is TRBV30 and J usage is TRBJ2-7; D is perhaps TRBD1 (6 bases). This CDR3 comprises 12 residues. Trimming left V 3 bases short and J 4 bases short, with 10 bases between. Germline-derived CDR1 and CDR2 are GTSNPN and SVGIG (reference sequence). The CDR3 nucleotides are TGTGCCTGGAGGAAAGGACAGTACGAGCAGTACTTC. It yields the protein CAWRKGQYEQYF.

CDR3 region: CASSPSGRPNEQFF. For the CDR3, the DNA is TGTGCCAGCTCACCAAGCGGGAGGCCCAATGAGCAGTTCTTC. The chain has TRBV18 and TRBJ2-1; 9 positions match TRBD2. The J segment lost 6 bases and the V segment lost 2 bases, leaving 2 bases of the junction unmatched. CDR3 length: 14 amino acids. Germline-derived CDR1 and CDR2 are KGHSH and LQKENI. Complete variable domain (other parts from reference TRBV18 and TRBJ2-1): NAGVMQNPRHLVRRRGQEARLRCSPMKGHSHVYWYRQLPEEGLKFMVYLQKENIIDESGMPKERFSAEFPKEGPSILRIQQVVRGDSAAYFCASSPSGRPNEQFFGPGTRLTVL.

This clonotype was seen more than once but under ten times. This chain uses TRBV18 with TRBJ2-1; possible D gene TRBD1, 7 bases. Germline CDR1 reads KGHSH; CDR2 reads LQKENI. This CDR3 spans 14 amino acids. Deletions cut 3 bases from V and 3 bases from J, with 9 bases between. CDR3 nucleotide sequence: TGTGCCAGCTCACCCCAGGGGGGCTACAATGAGCAGTTCTTC. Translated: CASSPQGGYNEQFF.

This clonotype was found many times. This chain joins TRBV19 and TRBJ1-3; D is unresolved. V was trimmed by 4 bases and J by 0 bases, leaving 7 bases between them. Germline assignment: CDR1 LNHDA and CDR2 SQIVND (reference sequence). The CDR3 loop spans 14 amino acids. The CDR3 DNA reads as TGTGCCAGTAGTAAAAGTAACTCTGGAAACACCATATATTTT. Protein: CASSKSNSGNTIYF.

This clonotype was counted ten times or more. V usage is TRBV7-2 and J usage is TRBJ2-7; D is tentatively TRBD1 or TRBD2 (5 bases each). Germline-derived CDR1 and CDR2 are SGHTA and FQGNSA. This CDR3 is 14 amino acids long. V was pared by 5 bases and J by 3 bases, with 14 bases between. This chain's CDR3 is CASSAPGPIYEQYF. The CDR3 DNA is TGTGCCAGCAGCGCACCGGGACCCATCTACGAGCAGTACTTC.